These 31 T cell receptor beta chains were sequenced from one sample in a study of response to subunit inactivated influenza vaccine. TCRdb used MiXCR to reprocess the RT-PCR reads, holding one entry per CDR3 protein. The sample yields under 750,000 distinct CDR3 sequences, approximately 12% seen once. The sequenced sample was PBMCs from blood, obtained on the day of vaccination. These receptors all stem from a man between 45 and 60 years old who received an inactivated influenza vaccine.

This clonotype was detected many times. A read error may produce the germline difference seen at one junction end. The chain joins TRBV2 to TRBJ1-2; TRBD1 matches at 8 bases. The germline gives CDR1 SNHLY, CDR2 FYNNEI. The CDR3 sequence is 13 residues long. The DNA of the CDR3 is TGCGCCAGCAGCAAAGGACAGGGCTATGGCTACACCTTC. This encodes CASSKGQGYGYTF.

This clonotype has more than one count but fewer than ten. The CDR3 coding sequence is TGTGCCAGCAGAGCTTCGGGCGGGTCGGGTGATACGCAGTATTTT. It specifies CASRASGGSGDTQYF. The chain uses TRBV28 and TRBJ2-3; a possible D gene is TRBD2 (5 bases). The V end was cut by 6 bases, the J end by 6 bases, with 19 bases between. The germline V gene encodes CDR1 MDHEN and CDR2 SYDVKM. This CDR3 comprises 15 residues.

In its sample, this clonotype was seen a few times. The V gene is TRBV28, the J gene TRBJ2-1; 7 nucleotides line up with TRBD2. Germline CDR1 is MDHEN and CDR2 is SYDVKM. The CDR3 sequence is 16 residues long. Trimming took 5 bases from V and 4 from J; bases not matched to a gene: 11. DNA of the CDR3: TGTGCCAGCAGTCGTGGGGCGGGAGTAATATACAATGAGCAGTTCTTC. Translated, it gives CASSRGAGVIYNEQFF.

This clonotype has at least ten counts. Just one base apart from a much larger clone, this may be a read error. The J gene is TRBJ2-7, the V gene TRBV5-6; no definite D call. Germline V lookup: CDR1 SGHDT, CDR2 YYEEEE. V shed 4 bases and J shed 4 bases, with 9 bases lying between them. This CDR3 comprises 12 residues. CDR3 residues: CASSPLGYEQYF. CDR3 nucleotides: TGTGCCAGCAGCCCCCTGGGGTACGAGCAGTACTTC.

The rearrangement joins TRBV28 to TRBJ2-7; possibly TRBD1 for D (5 bases). Germline V CDR1 and CDR2: MDHEN, SYDVKM. Trimming left V 4 bases short and J 2 bases short, with 12 bases between. This CDR3 contains 14 residues. This CDR3 reads CASSYQGTPYEQYF. The CDR3 DNA reads TGTGCCAGCAGTTATCAGGGAACCCCCTACGAGCAGTACTTC.

This rearrangement joins TRBV7-2 to TRBJ2-7; 7 bases agree with TRBD1. V gave up 4 bases and J gave up 11 bases; unmatched junction bases: 14. Germline CDR1 is SGHTA and CDR2 is FQGNSA. This CDR3 is built from 14 residues. This CDR3 reads CASSSGLRDSLKYF. The CDR3, as DNA: TGTGCCAGCAGCTCCGGGCTGAGGGACAGCCTGAAGTACTTC. The variable domain in full, completed from reference TRBV7-2 and TRBJ2-7, reads GAGVSQSPSNKVTEKGKDVELRCDPISGHTALYWYRQSLGQGLEFLIYFQGNSAPDKSGLPSDRFSAERTGGSVSTLTIQRTQQEDSAVYLCASSSGLRDSLKYFGPGTRLTVT.

This clonotype was counted between two and nine times. The J gene is TRBJ2-2, the V gene TRBV20-1; D unresolved. This CDR3 comprises 14 residues. Trimming shortened V by 3 bases and J by 1 base, and 9 bases separated the two germline ends. Germline-derived CDR1 and CDR2 are DFQATT and SNEGSKA (reference sequence). In DNA, the CDR3 is TGCAGTGCTAGGCTCGCCGGGAACACCGGGGAGCTGTTTTTT. Its protein is CSARLAGNTGELFF.

V and J are TRBV30 and TRBJ2-5; TRBD1 is a possible D gene (6 bases). The V end was cut by 1 base, the J end by 4 bases, with 13 bases between. Germline values: CDR1 GTSNPN, CDR2 SVGIG (reference sequence). The CDR3 consists of 14 residues. CDR3 in amino acids: CAWSGGQHLETQYF. The CDR3 coding sequence is TGTGCCTGGAGTGGTGGACAGCACCTAGAGACCCAGTACTTC.

This chain joins TRBV20-1 and TRBJ2-5; D unclear. The V and J ends lost 4 bases and 5 bases respectively, with 14 bases between them. CDR1 is DFQATT and CDR2 is SNEGSKA in the germline V gene (reference sequence). This CDR3 region has 13 residues. The CDR3: CSATSGPGETQYF. The CDR3, as DNA: TGCAGTGCTACATCTGGGCCTGGGGAGACCCAGTACTTC.

This clonotype was seen a few times. The CDR3 sequence: CSARVAGGTVTDTQYF. The CDR3 nucleotides read TGCAGTGCTAGAGTTGCGGGGGGAACCGTCACAGATACGCAGTATTTT. The J gene is TRBJ2-3, the V gene TRBV20-1, with 8 bases that match TRBD2. Losses at the gene ends were 1 base for V and 2 bases for J; bases not matched to a gene: 8. CDR3 length equals 16 residues. The germline V gene encodes CDR1 DFQATT and CDR2 SNEGSKA (reference sequence).

The V and J genes are TRBV20-1 and TRBJ2-6; D is perhaps TRBD1 or TRBD2 (5 bases each). This CDR3 comprises 14 residues. The germline CDR1 and CDR2 sequences are DFQATT and SNEGSKA (reference sequence). The ends were cut back, 2 bases at V and 7 bases at J, with 12 bases in the middle. CDR3 amino acids: CSARRDGFANVLTF. In nucleotides, the CDR3 is TGCAGTGCTAGACGGGACGGATTTGCCAACGTCCTGACTTTC.

CDR3 coding DNA: TGCAGTGCTAAGGGGACGAGCGGATTGAGCTCCTACGAGCAGTACTTC. Translating gives CSAKGTSGLSSYEQYF. The chain is built from TRBV20-1 and TRBJ2-7, with D perhaps assigned TRBD1 or TRBD2 (5 bases each). CDR1 DFQATT and CDR2 SNEGSKA come from the germline V gene (reference sequence). This CDR3 is 16 amino acids long. Trimming stripped 4 bases from V and 0 bases from J, with 19 bases between.

This clonotype has a count of ten or more. The CDR3, as DNA: TGTGCCAGCAGCACCTCGACAGGGGAAGAGACCCAGTACTTC. Protein product: CASSTSTGEETQYF. The chain joins TRBV7-9 to TRBJ2-5; 8 positions agree with TRBD1. The CDR3 totals 14 residues. The V and J ends lost 5 bases and 3 bases, in that order; junction bases with no gene match: 5. Germline V CDR1 and CDR2: SEHNR, FQNEAQ (reference sequence).

This clonotype was recorded many times. The junction departs from germline at one end; a sequencing error may be responsible. CDR3 sequence: CASSLAGGGNEQFF. CDR3 sequence (DNA): TGTGCCAGCAGCTTAGCCGGGGGGGGGAATGAGCAGTTCTTC. The chain joins TRBV12-3 or TRBV12-4 to TRBJ2-1, with TRBD2 matching over 8 bases. The CDR3 loop spans 14 amino acids.

This clonotype showed up many times. The chain uses TRBV7-9 and TRBJ1-2; the D gene is possibly TRBD1 (6 bases). The V and J ends lost 5 bases and 4 bases respectively, with 11 bases between them. This CDR3 has 13 residues. Per the germline V gene, CDR1 is SEHNR and CDR2 is FQNEAQ (reference sequence). The CDR3 here is CASSRDNLYGYTF. CDR3 DNA: TGTGCCAGCAGCCGGGACAACCTCTATGGCTACACCTTC.

This clonotype showed up many times. The J gene is TRBJ1-2, the V gene TRBV28; no clear D. The CDR3 is 13 amino acids. Germline V gene lookup returns CDR1 MDHEN and CDR2 SYDVKM. V lost 3 bases and J 4 bases, leaving 9 bases between the germline ends. The CDR3 sequence is CASSFGQTYGYTF. The CDR3 region has the DNA TGTGCCAGCAGTTTCGGGCAGACCTATGGCTACACCTTC.

J is TRBJ2-1 and V is TRBV6-2 or TRBV6-3; D possibly corresponds to TRBD2 (7 bases). V was shortened by 6 bases and J by 6 bases, with 12 bases between the two germline ends. Germline V gives CDR1 MNHEY, CDR2 SVGEGT. This CDR3 contains 13 residues. CDR3 coding DNA: TGTGCCAGCAGGAGGGGGACTACCAATGAGCAGTTCTTC. Amino acid sequence: CASRRGTTNEQFF.

The sample holds a few counts of this clonotype. The chain carries TRBV28 and TRBJ2-3, with TRBD2 identical over 12 bases. Germline trimming cut 7 bases from V and 5 bases from J; bases unmatched to any gene: 7. The length of the CDR3 is 15 residues. Germline CDR1 is MDHEN and CDR2 is SYDVKM. The CDR3 DNA reads as TGTGCCAGCACTACTAGCGGGGGGTGGAAAGATACGCAGTATTTT. Its translation: CASTTSGGWKDTQYF.

CDR3 sequence (DNA): TGCAGTGCTATTCAGGACTTCCTAGATACGCAGTATTTT. Protein sequence: CSAIQDFLDTQYF. The chain joins TRBV20-1 to TRBJ2-3; tentative D call: TRBD2 (5 bases). Germline CDR1 and CDR2: DFQATT and SNEGSKA (reference sequence). Trimming shortened V by 4 bases and J by 5 bases, and 13 bases separated the two germline ends. The CDR3 totals 13 residues.

This clonotype was picked up a small number of times. The chain links TRBV18 to TRBJ1-5; the match to TRBD1 covers 9 bases. Per the germline V gene, CDR1 is KGHSH and CDR2 is LQKENI. The CDR3 totals 14 residues. J was trimmed by 7 bases and V by 5 bases; bases with no gene match: 6. CDR3 sequence: CASSSDRGVQPQHF. In nucleotides, the CDR3 is TGTGCCAGCTCATCGGACAGGGGAGTACAGCCCCAGCATTTT.

This clonotype came up a few times. This chain links TRBV6-1 with TRBJ2-1; TRBD1 agrees at 10 bases. CDR1 and CDR2 (germline): MNHNS, SASEGT. V trimming: 2 bases; J trimming: 12 bases; junction bases outside the gene matches: 10. The CDR3 consists of 15 residues. CDR3 nucleotides: TGTGCCAGCAGTGAACCGGGACAGGGGACTGGTCGGCAGTTCTTC. It is translated as CASSEPGQGTGRQFF.

The chain is built from TRBV20-1 and TRBJ2-3, with 10 bases lining up with TRBD2. Germline assignment: CDR1 DFQATT and CDR2 SNEGSKA (reference sequence). The CDR3 consists of 14 residues. With V trimmed by 3 bases and J by 5 bases, 5 bases remained unmatched. The CDR3 region has the DNA TGCAGTGCTAGGACTAGCGGGTGGGGAGATACGCAGTATTTT. Translation: CSARTSGWGDTQYF.

The V and J genes are TRBV5-4 and TRBJ2-1, with TRBD2 matching 11 bases. This CDR3 is 17 amino acids long. Trimming took 1 base from V and 1 from J; bases not matched to a gene: 4. The germline V gene encodes CDR1 SGHNT and CDR2 YYREEE (reference sequence). The chain's CDR3 is CASSLLLAGGSYNEQFF. CDR3 in DNA: TGTGCCAGCAGCTTGTTGCTAGCGGGGGGATCCTACAATGAGCAGTTCTTC.

This clonotype was seen a handful of times. In nucleotides, the CDR3 is TGTGCCAGCAGCCGCCCGGAGCAGGGGAGGACTGAAGCTTTCTTT. Residues: CASSRPEQGRTEAFF. The chain recombines TRBV7-9 with TRBJ1-1; TRBD1 is a possible D gene (6 bases). Germline V gene lookup returns CDR1 SEHNR and CDR2 FQNEAQ (reference sequence). V lost 5 bases and J lost 5, with 18 bases in between. This CDR3 is 15 amino acids long.

There are many counts of this clonotype. This rearrangement joins TRBV3-1 to TRBJ1-5; D unresolved. CDR3 size: 13 residues. CDR1 and CDR2 (germline): LGHDT, YNNKEL (reference sequence). Trimming removed 0 bases from V and 3 bases from J, with 3 bases in between. CDR3: CASSQDLNQPQHF. In DNA, the CDR3 is TGTGCCAGCAGCCAAGACCTCAATCAGCCCCAGCATTTT.

This clonotype was counted at least ten times. The V gene is TRBV15, the J gene TRBJ1-6, with 7 nucleotides matching TRBD1. The trim removed 0 bases at V and 10 bases at J, leaving 15 bases unmatched. The CDR3 runs 18 residues. Germline V gives CDR1 LNHNV, CDR2 YYDKDF (reference sequence). The DNA of the CDR3 is TGTGCCACCAGCAGAGATGACAGGGTAGGGTGGGGAAAGTCACCCCTCCACTTT. Translating it yields CATSRDDRVGWGKSPLHF. The variable domain in full, with the rest retrieved from reference TRBV15 and TRBJ1-6, is DAMVIQNPRYQVTQFGKPVTLSCSQTLNHNVMYWYQQKSSQAPKLLFHYYDKDFNNEADTPDNFQSRRPNTSFCFLDIRSPGLGDTAMYLCATSRDDRVGWGKSPLHFGNGTRLTVT.

This clonotype was found many times. This chain joins TRBV28 and TRBJ2-7, with TRBD2 matching over 11 bases. CDR3 size: 17 residues. Germline-derived CDR1 and CDR2 are MDHEN and SYDVKM. V lost 4 bases to trimming and J lost 2 bases; unmatched junction nucleotides: 10. CDR3 nucleotide sequence: TGTGCCAGCAGTTCCTTTAGTAGCGGGAGGGCCGCCTACGAGCAGTACTTC. Translating it yields CASSSFSSGRAAYEQYF.

This clonotype has more than one count but fewer than ten. The rearrangement uses TRBV7-9 and TRBJ2-3, with 7 bases matching TRBD1. Germline-derived CDR1 and CDR2 are SEHNR and FQNEAQ (reference sequence). The CDR3 extends over 15 amino acids. Trimming removed 2 bases from V and 4 bases from J; junction bases left unmatched: 6. The CDR3 is CASSLQGDGADTQYF. Here the CDR3 DNA reads TGTGCCAGCAGCTTACAGGGGGATGGCGCAGATACGCAGTATTTT. Filled out from reference TRBV7-9 and TRBJ2-3, the complete variable domain reads DTGVSQNPRHKITKRGQNVTFRCDPISEHNRLYWYRQTLGQGPEFLTYFQNEAQLEKSRLLSDRFSAERPKGSFSTLEIQRTEQGDSAMYLCASSLQGDGADTQYFGPGTRLTVL.

In its sample, this clonotype was seen many times. The rearrangement uses TRBV19 and TRBJ2-7; tentatively, D is TRBD1 (5 bases). CDR1 and CDR2 (germline): LNHDA, SQIVND (reference sequence). CDR3 length equals 14 residues. The germline V and J ends were trimmed by 9 bases and 0 bases, with 15 bases remaining between them. CDR3 coding DNA: TGTGCCAGCAAAAGGGGCCCTAGCTCCTACGAGCAGTACTTC. Translation: CASKRGPSSYEQYF.

This clonotype was seen a few times. The chain combines TRBV4-2 with TRBJ2-1; 8 bases align to TRBD2. With 3 bases clipped from V and 0 bases from J, the junction kept 4 bases outside the gene matches. This CDR3 spans 16 amino acids. Germline CDR1 reads LGHNA; CDR2 reads YNFKEQ. The CDR3: CASSQGGGSSYNEQFF. The CDR3 DNA sequence: TGTGCCAGCAGCCAGGGCGGGGGGAGCTCCTACAATGAGCAGTTCTTC.

This clonotype has just a few counts. The chain combines TRBV5-1 with TRBJ2-1, with unresolved D. Looked up from germline, CDR1 is SGHRS and CDR2 is YFSETQ. Trimming left V 0 bases short and J 5 bases short, with 6 bases between. This CDR3 comprises 13 residues. The CDR3 reads CASSLVDHNEQFF. In nucleotides, the CDR3 is TGCGCCAGCAGCTTGGTAGACCACAATGAGCAGTTCTTC.